These 2 T cell receptor beta chains share one sample of origin, sequenced in a study of blood T cell repertoires in COVID-19. Measured with immunoSEQ multiplex PCR; TCRdb has only the in-frame clones, and not every one. The sample includes about 200,000 clones, 70% to 90% of them seen just once. The material sequenced was peripheral blood. The receptors originated from a man aged 50-59 years with acute or convalescent COVID-19.

The V call is TRBV11-2, the J call TRBJ2-1; D possibly corresponds to TRBD2 (6 bases). The CDR3 extends over 15 amino acids. V was clipped by 1 base and J by 4 bases, with 11 bases between them. Per the germline V gene, CDR1 is SGHAT and CDR2 is FQNNGV. The CDR3 region has the DNA TGTGCCAGCAGCTTAGGGATTAGCGGATACAATGAGCAGTTCTTC. The encoded protein is CASSLGISGYNEQFF.

The chain is built from TRBV7-7 and TRBJ2-5; possible D gene TRBD2, 6 bases. The germline gives CDR1 SSHAT, CDR2 FNYEAQ (reference sequence). The CDR3 runs 14 residues. V lost 5 bases and J 1 base, leaving 11 bases between the germline ends. The CDR3 loop reads CASSLAGFQETQYF. For the CDR3, the DNA is TGTGCCAGCAGCCTTGCGGGGTTCCAAGAGACCCAGTACTTC.